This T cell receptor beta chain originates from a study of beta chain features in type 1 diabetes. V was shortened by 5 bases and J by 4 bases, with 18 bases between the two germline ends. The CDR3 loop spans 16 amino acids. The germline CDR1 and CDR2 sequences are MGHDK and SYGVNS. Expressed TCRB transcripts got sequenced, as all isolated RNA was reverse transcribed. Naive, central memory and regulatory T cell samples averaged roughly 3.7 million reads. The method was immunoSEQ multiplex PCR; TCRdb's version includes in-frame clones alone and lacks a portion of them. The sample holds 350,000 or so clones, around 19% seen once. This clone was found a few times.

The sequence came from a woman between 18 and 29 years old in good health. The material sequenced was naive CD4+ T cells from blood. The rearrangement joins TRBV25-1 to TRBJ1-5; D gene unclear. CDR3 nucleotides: TGTGCCAGCAGTCCGAATACGGGTGTCGGGAATCAGCCCCAGCATTTT. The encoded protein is CASSPNTGVGNQPQHF. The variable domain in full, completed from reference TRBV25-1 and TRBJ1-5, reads EADIYQTPRYLVIGTGKKITLECSQTMGHDKMYWYQQDPGMELHLIHYSYGVNSTEKGDLSSESTVSRIRTEHFPLTLESARPSHTSQYLCASSPNTGVGNQPQHFGDGTRLSIL.